Following are 21 T cell receptor beta chains from one sample sequenced in a study of blood T cell repertoires in COVID-19. Generated by immunoSEQ multiplex PCR, the TCRdb table keeps only in-frame clones and is missing some. The table includes about 83,000 clones, approximately 86% detected once. The sequencing input was peripheral blood. The receptor set was obtained from a woman between 50 and 59 years old with active or convalescent COVID-19.

The chain joins TRBV18 to TRBJ1-2, with D tentatively TRBD1 (5 bases). The germline V gene has CDR1 KGHSH and CDR2 LQKENI. The CDR3 contains 15 residues. Deletions cut 1 base from V and 7 bases from J, with 16 bases between. The CDR3 DNA follows: TGTGCCAGCTCACCACGGCGGGGGTGGGACTCTGGCTACACCTTC. This sequence encodes CASSPRRGWDSGYTF.

V usage is TRBV12-3 or TRBV12-4 and J usage is TRBJ1-2, with 9 nucleotides matching TRBD1. Trimming cost V 5 bases and J 7 bases; bases outside gene matches: 5. CDR3 length equals 13 residues. The CDR3 loop is CASSRDRAGGYTF. The CDR3 DNA follows: TGTGCCAGCAGTCGGGACAGGGCCGGTGGCTACACCTTC.

This chain links TRBV2 with TRBJ2-6; the D gene is possibly TRBD1 (5 bases). CDR1 is SNHLY, CDR2 FYNNEI, per germline. Trimming cost V 0 bases and J 1 base, with 16 bases left between them. The CDR3 has 19 amino acids. The CDR3 sequence: CASSEARVGYLSGANVLTF. CDR3 in DNA: TGTGCCAGCAGTGAAGCCAGGGTCGGGTATTTGTCTGGGGCCAACGTCCTGACTTTC.

The rearrangement uses TRBV9 and TRBJ2-3; D is possibly TRBD2 (5 bases). From germline, CDR1 is SGDLS and CDR2 YYNGEE. V was cut by 0 bases and J by 0 bases, with 14 bases left in between. The CDR3 sequence is 17 residues long. CDR3 sequence reads: CASSVGGADPSTDTQYF. Here the CDR3 DNA reads TGTGCCAGCAGCGTAGGTGGAGCGGACCCTAGCACAGATACGCAGTATTTT.

The chain has TRBV5-4 and TRBJ1-2, with D maybe TRBD1 (6 bases). The CDR3 sequence is 13 residues long. Per the germline V gene, CDR1 is SGHNT and CDR2 is YYREEE (reference sequence). The V end lost 5 bases, the J end lost 2 bases, and 10 bases lay between the germline ends. The CDR3 sequence: CASRSGTNYGYTF. CDR3 nucleotide sequence: TGTGCCAGCAGATCCGGGACAAACTATGGCTACACCTTC.

The V and J genes are TRBV5-1 and TRBJ2-5; 7 bases line up with TRBD1. V lost 4 bases to trimming and J lost 4 bases; unmatched junction nucleotides: 13. Germline lookup yields CDR1 SGHRS and CDR2 YFSETQ. CDR3 length: 16 amino acids. The CDR3 is CASSTRTGSRVETQYF. CDR3 coding DNA: TGCGCCAGCAGCACACGGACAGGCTCGAGGGTAGAGACCCAGTACTTC.

This sequence joins TRBV30 and TRBJ2-5; D may be TRBD2 (6 bases). CDR3 length: 13 residues. CDR1 GTSNPN and CDR2 SVGIG come from the germline V gene (reference sequence). V shed 8 bases and J shed 2 bases, with 15 bases lying between them. CDR3: CAGRETLQETQYF. DNA of the CDR3: TGTGCCGGCCGGGAGACACTGCAAGAGACCCAGTACTTC.

This sequence joins TRBV7-9 and TRBJ1-1; TRBD1 might be the D (6 bases). Trimming took off 5 bases at V and 5 bases at J, with 15 bases between the two ends. Germline V gene data show CDR1 as SEHNR and CDR2 as FQNEAQ (reference sequence). The CDR3 spans 14 residues. The CDR3 region is CASSLPGQGTEAFF. In DNA, the CDR3 is TGTGCCAGCAGCCTACCAGGTCAGGGGACTGAAGCTTTCTTT. The full variable domain, with the rest looked up from reference TRBV7-9 and TRBJ1-1, is DTGVSQNPRHKITKRGQNVTFRCDPISEHNRLYWYRQTLGQGPEFLTYFQNEAQLEKSRLLSDRFSAERPKGSFSTLEIQRTEQGDSAMYLCASSLPGQGTEAFFGQGTRLTVV.

V and J are TRBV25-1 and TRBJ1-2, with 8 bases aligning to TRBD1. Trimming at V came to 2 bases and at J to 8 bases, leaving 10 bases not matched to a gene. Germline lookup yields CDR1 MGHDK and CDR2 SYGVNS. The CDR3 is 15 residues long. The CDR3, as DNA: TGTGCCAGCAGTGAACCGGGGCAGGGGGCGCGAGGCTACACCTTC. Protein product: CASSEPGQGARGYTF.

V is TRBV29-1 and J is TRBJ2-7, with 7 positions matching TRBD1. The CDR3 consists of 17 residues. From germline, CDR1 is SQVTM and CDR2 ANQGSEA. J lost 2 bases, V lost 1 base, and 14 bases had no gene match. CDR3: CSVEANLRQGLTYEQYF. The CDR3 coding sequence is TGCAGCGTTGAAGCAAATCTCCGACAGGGCCTAACCTACGAGCAGTACTTC.

The V and J genes are TRBV13 and TRBJ1-5; 7 nucleotides match TRBD1. The CDR3 is 14 amino acids. Germline values: CDR1 PRHDT, CDR2 FYEKMQ (reference sequence). With 5 bases clipped from V and 9 bases from J, the junction kept 10 bases outside the gene matches. CDR3 residues: CASSAAQGVGPQHF. DNA of the CDR3: TGTGCCAGCAGCGCCGCGCAGGGGGTCGGGCCCCAGCATTTT.

This rearrangement joins TRBV4-3 to TRBJ2-2, with 10 nucleotides matching TRBD1. The CDR3 runs 16 residues. Germline V CDR1 and CDR2: LGHNA, YSLEER. The V segment lost 4 bases and the J segment 6 bases; nucleotides outside the gene matches: 8. CDR3 DNA sequence: TGCGCCAGCAGCCCAACCGACAGGGGGCTTGCCGGGGAGCTGTTTTTT. Translated, it gives CASSPTDRGLAGELFF.

This rearrangement joins TRBV6-5 to TRBJ2-7; TRBD2 is a possible D gene (5 bases). V lost 0 bases and J 1 base, leaving 10 bases between the germline ends. The CDR3 is 15 residues long. Germline V gene data show CDR1 as MNHEY and CDR2 as SVGAGI. The CDR3 nucleotides are TGTGCCAGCAGTTACTCGAGCGGTCAATCCTACGAGCAGTACTTC. Translation gives CASSYSSGQSYEQYF.

The chain has TRBV6-2 or TRBV6-3 and TRBJ1-1; no clear D gene. The germline V gene encodes CDR1 MNHEY and CDR2 SVGEGT. V lost 2 bases and J lost 0, with 13 bases in between. This CDR3 has 16 residues. The CDR3 reads CASSYAAASMNTEAFF. CDR3 DNA sequence: TGTGCCAGCAGTTACGCGGCAGCTTCCATGAACACTGAAGCTTTCTTT.

The V and J genes are TRBV5-1 and TRBJ2-5; 7 bases are a match to TRBD2. V gave up 4 bases and J gave up 0 bases; unmatched junction bases: 3. CDR1 SGHRS and CDR2 YFSETQ come from the germline V gene. There are 14 residues in the CDR3. The CDR3 coding sequence is TGCGCCAGCAGCCCGGGACTATACCAAGAGACCCAGTACTTC. Translation: CASSPGLYQETQYF.

The chain is built from TRBV6-2 or TRBV6-3 and TRBJ2-2, with 9 nucleotides matching TRBD1. CDR3 length: 15 residues. CDR1 MNHEY and CDR2 SVGEGT come from the germline V gene. Losses at the gene ends were 2 bases for V and 5 bases for J; bases not matched to a gene: 3. CDR3 sequence reads: CASSYQTGGTGELFF. CDR3 nucleotides: TGTGCCAGCAGTTACCAGACAGGGGGAACCGGGGAGCTGTTTTTT.

V gene TRBV7-2 combines with J gene TRBJ1-2; D gene unclear. The CDR3 has 13 amino acids. CDR1 and CDR2 (germline): SGHTA, FQGNSA. V was trimmed by 1 base and J by 8 bases, leaving 11 bases between them. CDR3 loop: CASSLEHPRGYTF. The CDR3 nucleotides read TGTGCCAGCAGCTTAGAACACCCGAGGGGCTACACCTTC.

The V and J genes are TRBV4-3 and TRBJ1-2; the match to TRBD1 covers 8 bases. The CDR3 length is 17 residues. The ends lost 3 bases at V and 0 bases at J; junction bases unmatched: 9. Per germline, CDR1 LGHNA and CDR2 YSLEER. CDR3 nucleotides: TGCGCCAGCAGCCAGGAAAGATGGGACAGGACTAACTATGGCTACACCTTC. This translates into CASSQERWDRTNYGYTF.

The chain couples TRBV27 to TRBJ1-2, with 8 bases that match TRBD1. There are 15 residues in the CDR3. The germline V gene has CDR1 MNHEY and CDR2 SMNVEV (reference sequence). The junction had 9 bases not matched to a gene; V was cut back by 5 bases and J by 4 bases. The CDR3 sequence is CASSLGGGTGYGYTF. CDR3 DNA: TGTGCCAGCAGTCTCGGTGGGGGGACAGGCTATGGCTACACCTTC.

The chain joins TRBV7-8 to TRBJ1-1, with no clear D. Trimming took 5 bases from V and 1 from J, leaving 14 bases between them. Germline lookup yields CDR1 SGHVS and CDR2 FQNEAQ. This CDR3 contains 15 residues. CDR3 protein: CASSKLALGNTEAFF. In DNA form, the CDR3 reads TGTGCCAGCAGCAAACTAGCCCTGGGGAACACTGAAGCTTTCTTT.

This chain joins TRBV5-6 and TRBJ1-3; D gene uncertain. Germline assignment: CDR1 SGHDT and CDR2 YYEEEE. This CDR3 is built from 14 residues. V lost 4 bases and J 0 bases, leaving 8 bases between the germline ends. The CDR3 region is CASSLGTSGNTIYF. CDR3 sequence (DNA): TGTGCCAGCAGCCTCGGTACCTCTGGAAACACCATATATTTT. The complete variable domain, with remaining parts taken from reference TRBV5-6 and TRBJ1-3, reads DAGVTQSPTHLIKTRGQQVTLRCSPKSGHDTVSWYQQALGQGPQFIFQYYEEEERQRGNFPDRFSGHQFPNYSSELNVNALLLGDSALYLCASSLGTSGNTIYFGEGSWLTVV.